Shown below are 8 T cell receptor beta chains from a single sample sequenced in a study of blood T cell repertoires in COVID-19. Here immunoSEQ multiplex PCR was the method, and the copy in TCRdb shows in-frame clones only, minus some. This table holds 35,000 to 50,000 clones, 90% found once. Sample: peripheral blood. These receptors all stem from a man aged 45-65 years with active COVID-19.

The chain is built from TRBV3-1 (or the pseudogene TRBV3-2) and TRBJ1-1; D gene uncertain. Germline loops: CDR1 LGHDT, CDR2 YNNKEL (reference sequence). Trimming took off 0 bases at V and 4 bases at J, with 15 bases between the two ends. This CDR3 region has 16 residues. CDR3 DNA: TGTGCCAGCAGCCAAGAGGCGAGGGCACGGGGCACTGAAGCTTTCTTT. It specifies CASSQEARARGTEAFF.

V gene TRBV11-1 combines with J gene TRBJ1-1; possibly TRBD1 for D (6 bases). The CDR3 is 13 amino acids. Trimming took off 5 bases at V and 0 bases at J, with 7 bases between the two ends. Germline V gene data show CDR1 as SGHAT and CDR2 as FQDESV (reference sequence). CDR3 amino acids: CASSRQVNTEAFF. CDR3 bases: TGTGCCAGCAGCAGACAGGTGAACACTGAAGCTTTCTTT.

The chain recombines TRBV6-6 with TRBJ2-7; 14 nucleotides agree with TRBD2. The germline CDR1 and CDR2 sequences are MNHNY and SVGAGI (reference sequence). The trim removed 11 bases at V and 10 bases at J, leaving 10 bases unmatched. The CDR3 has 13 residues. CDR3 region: CAANRLAGGLQYF. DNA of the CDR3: TGTGCCGCGAATCGACTAGCGGGGGGGCTACAGTACTTC.

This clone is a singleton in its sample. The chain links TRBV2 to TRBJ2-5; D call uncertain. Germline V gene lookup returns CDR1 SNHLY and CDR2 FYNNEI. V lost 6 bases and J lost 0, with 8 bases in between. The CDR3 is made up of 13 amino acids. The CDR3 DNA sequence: TGTGCCAGCAGCCTCGACAACCAAGAGACCCAGTACTTC. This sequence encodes CASSLDNQETQYF.

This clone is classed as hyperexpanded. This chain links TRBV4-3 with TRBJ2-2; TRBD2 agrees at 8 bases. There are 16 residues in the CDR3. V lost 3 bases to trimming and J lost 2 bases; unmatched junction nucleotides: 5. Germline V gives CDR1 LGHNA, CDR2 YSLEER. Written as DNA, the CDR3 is TGCGCCAGCAGCCATAATAGCGGGGCAAACACCGGGGAGCTGTTTTTT. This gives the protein CASSHNSGANTGELFF.

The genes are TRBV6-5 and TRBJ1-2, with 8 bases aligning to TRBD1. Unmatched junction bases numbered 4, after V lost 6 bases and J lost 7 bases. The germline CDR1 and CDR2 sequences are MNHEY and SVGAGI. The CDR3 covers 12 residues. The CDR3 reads CASRRTGSGYTF. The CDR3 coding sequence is TGTGCCAGCAGGCGGACAGGGTCTGGCTACACCTTC.

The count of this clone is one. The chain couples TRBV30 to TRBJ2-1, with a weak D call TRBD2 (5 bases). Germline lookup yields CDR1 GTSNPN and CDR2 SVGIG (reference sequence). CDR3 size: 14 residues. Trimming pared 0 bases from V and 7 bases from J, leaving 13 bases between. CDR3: CAWSVLGTGNEQFF. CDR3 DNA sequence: TGTGCCTGGAGTGTGTTAGGAACGGGGAATGAGCAGTTCTTC.

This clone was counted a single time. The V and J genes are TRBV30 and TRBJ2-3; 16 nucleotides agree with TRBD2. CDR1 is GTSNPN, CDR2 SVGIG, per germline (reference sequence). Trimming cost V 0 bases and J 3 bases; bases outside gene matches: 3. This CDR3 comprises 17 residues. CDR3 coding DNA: TGTGCCTGGAGTGTGGGGACTAGCGGGGGGGCAACAGATACGCAGTATTTT. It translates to CAWSVGTSGGATDTQYF.